This T cell receptor (beta chain) is drawn from a study of T cell responses to AZD1222 COVID-19 vaccine. Only in-frame clones appear in the TCRdb table, and some are missing; sequencing was by immunoSEQ multiplex PCR. This sample has 130,000 to 150,000 clones, with 92% found just once. The CDR3 is 16 residues long. V lost 2 bases to trimming and J lost 4 bases; unmatched junction nucleotides: 8. Per the germline V gene, CDR1 is SGHTA and CDR2 is FQGNSA. The receptor comes from an adult in good health. V is TRBV7-2 and J is TRBJ1-1; 9 bases are shared with TRBD1. Sequencing used peripheral blood, obtained on day 0 of AZD1222 vaccination. The chain's CDR3 is CASSLRDRERGTEAFF. Here the CDR3 DNA reads TGTGCCAGCAGCTTACGGGACAGGGAGAGGGGCACTGAAGCTTTCTTT. The full variable domain, completed using reference TRBV7-2 and TRBJ1-1, is GAGVSQSPSNKVTEKGKDVELRCDPISGHTALYWYRQSLGQGLEFLIYFQGNSAPDKSGLPSDRFSAERTGGSVSTLTIQRTQQEDSAVYLCASSLRDRERGTEAFFGQGTRLTVV.